What follows is one T cell receptor (beta chain) and its context. What it recognizes is unknown. TCRdb itself ran the reads through MiXCR, one entry per CDR3 protein. The sample yields around 630,000 distinct CDR3 sequences, approximately 24% seen once. This entry belongs to a study of T cell repertoires in cytomegalovirus infection. On the study more broadly: CMV infection together with matching HLA type was indicated by public TCR beta signatures.

Whole-study findings and limits: Dominating the ex vivo response were TCR beta clonotypes that were CMV-specific and HLA-C-restricted. Summed frequency of public TCR beta families distinguished CMV carriers with the relevant HLA.

The V segment lost 7 bases and the J segment 0 bases; nucleotides outside the gene matches: 24. Germline CDR1 reads ENHRY; CDR2 reads SYGVKD. This CDR3 spans 21 amino acids. Sequencing used CD8+ T cells from PBMCs. This clonotype originated in a human donor in good health (CMV status not recorded). Some clones in this sample may be carry-over from other donors' samples. The genes are TRBV10-3 and TRBJ2-1, with 7 bases fitting TRBD2. Here the CDR3 DNA reads TGTGCCATCACCCAGGGAGGGAAAGCGGGGAACCGTTCGAGCTCCTACAATGAGCAGTTCTTC. Its translation is CAITQGGKAGNRSSSYNEQFF.